This T cell receptor (beta chain) was retrieved from a study of cytomegalovirus exposure and HLA in healthy donors. About the research overall: The roughly 130 validation repertoires used the same platform as the approximately 620 first-cohort repertoires (as reported by a later analysis).

The CDR3 loop spans 13 amino acids. V lost 7 bases and J lost 8, with 17 bases in between. Germline V CDR1 and CDR2: MNHNS, SASEGT. Points from the study as a whole: As was reported, the classifier diagnosed cytomegalovirus status with high specificity and sensitivity.

Turning to this clone: Its target is not known.

Produced via immunoSEQ multiplex PCR; TCRdb's table is partial and in-frame only. The sample shows over 250,000 clones, approximately 90% of them seen only once. The specimen was PBMCs. The TCR sequence derives from a woman aged 30 to 39 in good health and CMV-seropositive. The chain links TRBV6-1 to TRBJ1-2; D ambiguous. For the CDR3, the DNA is TGTGCCAGCAATTTTCTGCTGACATCGGGCTACACCTTC. It is translated as CASNFLLTSGYTF.